Presented here are 6 T cell receptor beta chains from one specimen sequenced in a study. In TCRdb, the RT-PCR reads were re-called with MiXCR into one record per CDR3 protein. The sample records about 700,000 distinct CDR3 sequences, 14% being singletons. Input material: memory CD4+ T cells from blood. The receptors were gathered from a female donor in good health, serving as a healthy control.

The chain carries TRBV3-1 and TRBJ1-1; the D gene is possibly TRBD1 (5 bases). This CDR3 has 15 amino acids. The germline V and J ends were trimmed by 4 bases and 6 bases, with 18 bases remaining between them. From germline, CDR1 is LGHDT and CDR2 YNNKEL (reference sequence). For the CDR3, the DNA is TGTGCCAGCAGCCTATCTTTTCAGGGTGACTCTGAAGCTTTCTTT. Translation gives CASSLSFQGDSEAFF.

This clonotype was seen a handful of times. The rearrangement joins TRBV11-2 to TRBJ1-6; 7 positions match TRBD1. V lost 3 bases to trimming and J lost 8 bases; unmatched junction nucleotides: 4. Germline CDR1 reads SGHAT; CDR2 reads FQNNGV. This CDR3 spans 14 amino acids. The CDR3 region is CASSFQQGHSPLHF. Written as DNA, the CDR3 is TGTGCCAGCAGCTTTCAACAGGGGCATTCACCCCTCCACTTT.

This clonotype was seen a single time. The chain has TRBV9 and TRBJ1-1, with D possibly being TRBD1 (6 bases). There are 19 residues in the CDR3. V lost 3 bases and J lost 0, with 24 bases in between. Per germline, CDR1 SGDLS and CDR2 YYNGEE. The CDR3 protein is CASSGRRGPGGLMNTEAFF. The DNA for the CDR3 is TGTGCCAGCAGCGGCCGCCGGGGGCCCGGCGGTCTCATGAACACTGAAGCTTTCTTT.

There are many counts of this clonotype. The genes are TRBV7-2 and TRBJ2-5; D is perhaps TRBD2 (6 bases). The CDR3 loop spans 14 amino acids. Trimming removed 2 bases from V and 4 bases from J, with 11 bases in between. Germline CDR1 and CDR2: SGHTA and FQGNSA. DNA for the CDR3: TGTGCCAGCAGCTTATACCAGGGAGGAGAGACCCAGTACTTC. It encodes CASSLYQGGETQYF.

The rearrangement joins TRBV20-1 to TRBJ2-5, with TRBD1 as a possible D gene (5 bases). Trimming left V 3 bases short and J 2 bases short, with 16 bases between. Germline values: CDR1 DFQATT, CDR2 SNEGSKA (reference sequence). This CDR3 is built from 15 residues. This chain's CDR3 is CSARFPTDFQETQYF. CDR3 nucleotides: TGCAGTGCTAGGTTCCCGACAGACTTTCAAGAGACCCAGTACTTC.

V is TRBV7-3 and J is TRBJ1-2; tentative D call: TRBD1 (5 bases). The CDR3 is 12 residues long. Germline CDR1 reads SGHTA; CDR2 reads FQGTGA. V lost 4 bases and J 7 bases, leaving 10 bases between the germline ends. The CDR3, as DNA: TGTGCCAGCAGCTCTACCGACAGTGGCTACACCTTC. Its translation: CASSSTDSGYTF. Complete variable domain (other parts from reference TRBV7-3 and TRBJ1-2): GAGVSQTPSNKVTEKGKYVELRCDPISGHTALYWYRQSLGQGPEFLIYFQGTGAADDSGLPNDRFFAVRPEGSVSTLKIQRTERGDSAVYLCASSSTDSGYTFGSGTRLTVV.